Described below is a single TCR beta chain sequence and its context. Profiling relied on immunoSEQ multiplex PCR, and the TCRdb table lists in-frame clones only, not all of them. The table has more than 25,000 clones, approximately 85% seen once. CDR3 length: 15 residues. The germline V gene has CDR1 SNHLY and CDR2 FYNNEI. The ends were cut back, 6 bases at V and 5 bases at J, with 17 bases in the middle. The data are from a study of control samples from healthy donors and cancer patients. The chain is built from TRBV2 and TRBJ2-1; D possibly corresponds to TRBD2 (5 bases). This receptor was identified in a woman aged 55-69 years with head and neck cancer. The material sequenced was PBMCs. CDR3 residues: CASSDRARGNNEQFF. The CDR3 DNA sequence: TGTGCCAGCAGCGATAGAGCGAGAGGGAACAATGAGCAGTTCTTC. Together with reference TRBV2 and TRBJ2-1, the CDR3 gives the full variable domain: EPEVTQTPSHQVTQMGQEVILRCVPISNHLYFYWYRQILGQKVEFLVSFYNNEISEKSEIFDDQFSVERPDGSNFTLKIRSTKLEDSAMYFCASSDRARGNNEQFFGPGTRLTVL.